This T cell receptor (beta chain) was obtained from a study of cytomegalovirus exposure and HLA in healthy donors. The PCR employed 60 Vbeta primers together with 13 Jbeta primers. Per the study methods: There were some 87 million unique TCR beta chains by a later count, and about 12 million of them were shared. Data came from immunoSEQ multiplex PCR; TCRdb stores just in-frame clones and leaves some out. That table supplies the V and J calls and clone size; D and trimming were determined from the DNA. The sample lists about 120,000 clones, more than 80% seen once, with about 1.8% in the top ten. CDR3 size: 11 residues. Germline V CDR1 and CDR2: SGHVS, FNYEAQ. V was trimmed by 5 bases and J by 5 bases, leaving 4 bases between them.

This TCR came from a man in his forties in good health and CMV-seronegative. The chain carries TRBV7-6 and TRBJ2-1; no firm D call. What was sequenced was PBMCs. CDR3 loop: CASSLNNEQFF. The CDR3, as DNA: TGTGCCAGCAGCCTAAACAATGAGCAGTTCTTC.